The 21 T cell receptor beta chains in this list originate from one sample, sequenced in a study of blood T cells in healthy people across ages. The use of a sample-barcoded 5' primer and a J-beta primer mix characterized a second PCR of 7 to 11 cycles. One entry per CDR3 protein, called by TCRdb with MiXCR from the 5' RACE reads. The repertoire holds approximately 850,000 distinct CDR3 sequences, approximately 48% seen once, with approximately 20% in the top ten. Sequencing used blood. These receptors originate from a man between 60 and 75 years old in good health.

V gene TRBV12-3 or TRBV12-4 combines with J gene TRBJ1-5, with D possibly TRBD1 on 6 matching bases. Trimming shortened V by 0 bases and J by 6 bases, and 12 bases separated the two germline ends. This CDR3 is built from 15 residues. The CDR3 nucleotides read TGTGCCAGCAGTTTAGCAGGGGGGGTAGCTCAGCCCCAGCATTTT. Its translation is CASSLAGGVAQPQHF.

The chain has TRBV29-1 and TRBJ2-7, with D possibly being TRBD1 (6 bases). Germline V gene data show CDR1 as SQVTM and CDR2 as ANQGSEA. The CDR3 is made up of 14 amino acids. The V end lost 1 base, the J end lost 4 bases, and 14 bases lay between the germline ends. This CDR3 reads CSVEVVGQRYEQYF. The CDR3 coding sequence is TGCAGCGTTGAAGTGGTAGGACAGCGATACGAGCAGTACTTC.

CDR3 coding DNA: TGTGCCAGCAGTCATAGGGCGGGCACAGATACGCAGTATTTT. It is translated as CASSHRAGTDTQYF. The V call is TRBV12-3 or TRBV12-4, the J call TRBJ2-3; no definite D call. V lost 5 bases to trimming and J lost 1 base, with 10 bases between them. This CDR3 comprises 14 residues.

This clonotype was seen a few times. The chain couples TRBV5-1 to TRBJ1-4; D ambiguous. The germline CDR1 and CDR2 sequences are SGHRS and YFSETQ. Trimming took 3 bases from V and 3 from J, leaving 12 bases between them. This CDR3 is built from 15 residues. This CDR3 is CASSSTEDPNEKLFF. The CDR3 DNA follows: TGCGCCAGCAGCTCCACAGAAGATCCTAATGAAAAACTGTTTTTT. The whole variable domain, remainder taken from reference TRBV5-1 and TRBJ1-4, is KAGVTQTPRYLIKTRGQQVTLSCSPISGHRSVSWYQQTPGQGLQFLFEYFSETQRNKGNFPGRFSGRQFSNSRSEMNVSTLELGDSALYLCASSSTEDPNEKLFFGSGTQLSVL.

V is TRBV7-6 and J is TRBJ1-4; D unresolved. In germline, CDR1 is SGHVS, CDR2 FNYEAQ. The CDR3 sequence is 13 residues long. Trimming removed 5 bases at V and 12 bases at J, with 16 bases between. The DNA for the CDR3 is TGTGCCAGCAGCAAACGACACCCTGGAGAACTGTTTTTT. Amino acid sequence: CASSKRHPGELFF.

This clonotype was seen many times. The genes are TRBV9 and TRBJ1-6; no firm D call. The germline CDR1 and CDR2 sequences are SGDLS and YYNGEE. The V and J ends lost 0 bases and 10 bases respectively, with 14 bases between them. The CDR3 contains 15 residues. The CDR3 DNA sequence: TGTGCCAGCAGCGTAGATCCGGATGCGGGATCACCCCTCCACTTT. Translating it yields CASSVDPDAGSPLHF. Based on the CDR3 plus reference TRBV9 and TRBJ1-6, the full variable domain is DSGVTQTPKHLITATGQRVTLRCSPRSGDLSVYWYQQSLDQGLQFLIQYYNGEERAKGNILERFSAQQFPDLHSELNLSSLELGDSALYFCASSVDPDAGSPLHFGNGTRLTVT.

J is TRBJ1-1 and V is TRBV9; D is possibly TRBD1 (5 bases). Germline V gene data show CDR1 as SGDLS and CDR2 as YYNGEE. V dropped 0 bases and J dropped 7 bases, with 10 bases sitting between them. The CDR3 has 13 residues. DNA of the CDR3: TGTGCCAGCAGCGTAGGCGTAGGGGATGAAGCTTTCTTT. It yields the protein CASSVGVGDEAFF.

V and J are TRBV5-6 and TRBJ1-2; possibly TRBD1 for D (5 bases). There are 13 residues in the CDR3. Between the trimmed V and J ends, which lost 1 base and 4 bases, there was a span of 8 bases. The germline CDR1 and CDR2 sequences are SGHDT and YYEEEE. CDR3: CASSLMGTYGYTF. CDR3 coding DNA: TGTGCCAGCAGCTTGATGGGGACCTATGGCTACACCTTC.

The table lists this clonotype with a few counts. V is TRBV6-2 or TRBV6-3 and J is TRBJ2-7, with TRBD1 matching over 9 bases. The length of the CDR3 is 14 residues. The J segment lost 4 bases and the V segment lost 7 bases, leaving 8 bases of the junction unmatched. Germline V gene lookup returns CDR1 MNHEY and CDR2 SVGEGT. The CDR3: CASTEGDRGYEQYF. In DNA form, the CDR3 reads TGTGCCAGCACCGAGGGAGACAGGGGGTACGAGCAGTACTTC.

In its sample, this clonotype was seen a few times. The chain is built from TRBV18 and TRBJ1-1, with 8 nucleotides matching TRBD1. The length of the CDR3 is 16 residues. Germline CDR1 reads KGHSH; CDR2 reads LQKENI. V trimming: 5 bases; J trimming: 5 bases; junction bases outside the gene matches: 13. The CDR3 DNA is TGTGCCAGCTCAGATCAGGGGGCGCAGATTAAAACTGAAGCTTTCTTT. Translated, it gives CASSDQGAQIKTEAFF.

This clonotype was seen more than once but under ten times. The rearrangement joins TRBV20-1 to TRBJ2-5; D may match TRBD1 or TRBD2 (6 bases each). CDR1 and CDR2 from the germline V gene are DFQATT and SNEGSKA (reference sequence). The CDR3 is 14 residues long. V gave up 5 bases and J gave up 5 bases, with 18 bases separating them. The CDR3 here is CSASVGTGAETQYF. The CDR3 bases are TGCAGTGCTTCCGTGGGTACGGGGGCGGAGACCCAGTACTTC.

Written as DNA, the CDR3 is TGTGCCAGCAGCTCCCTGACAGGGACGAATGAGCAGTTCTTC. It encodes CASSSLTGTNEQFF. This chain uses TRBV13 with TRBJ2-1, with 7 bases identical to TRBD1. Germline loops: CDR1 PRHDT, CDR2 FYEKMQ (reference sequence). V was clipped by 4 bases and J by 7 bases; unmatched bases: 7. The CDR3 spans 14 residues.

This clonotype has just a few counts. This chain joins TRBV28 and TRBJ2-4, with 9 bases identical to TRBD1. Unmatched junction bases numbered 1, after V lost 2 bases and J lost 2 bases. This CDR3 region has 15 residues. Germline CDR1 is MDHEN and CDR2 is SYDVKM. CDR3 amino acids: CASSLGTGTKNIQYF. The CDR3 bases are TGTGCCAGCAGTTTAGGGACAGGGACCAAAAACATTCAGTACTTC. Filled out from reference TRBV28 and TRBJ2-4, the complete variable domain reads DVKVTQSSRYLVKRTGEKVFLECVQDMDHENMFWYRQDPGLGLRLIYFSYDVKMKEKGDIPEGYSVSREKKERFSLILESASTNQTSMYLCASSLGTGTKNIQYFGAGTRLSVL.

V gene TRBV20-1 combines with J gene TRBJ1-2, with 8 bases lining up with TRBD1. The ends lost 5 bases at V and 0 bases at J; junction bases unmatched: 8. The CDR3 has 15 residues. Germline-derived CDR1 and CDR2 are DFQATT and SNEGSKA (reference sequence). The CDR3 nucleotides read TGCAGTGCTCCCGGACAGGGAAGAGCTAACTATGGCTACACCTTC. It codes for CSAPGQGRANYGYTF.

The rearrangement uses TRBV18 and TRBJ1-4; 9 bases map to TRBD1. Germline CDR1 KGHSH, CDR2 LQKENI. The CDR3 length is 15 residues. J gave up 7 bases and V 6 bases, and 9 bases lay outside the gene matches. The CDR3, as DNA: TGTGCCAGCTCTCAGAGGACAGGGGTTGGTGAAAAACTGTTTTTT. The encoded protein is CASSQRTGVGEKLFF.

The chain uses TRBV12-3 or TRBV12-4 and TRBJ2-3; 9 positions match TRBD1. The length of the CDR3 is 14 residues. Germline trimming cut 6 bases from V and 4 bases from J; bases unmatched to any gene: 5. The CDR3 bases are TGTGCCAGCAGCCCCCGGACAGGGGCAGATACGCAGTATTTT. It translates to CASSPRTGADTQYF.

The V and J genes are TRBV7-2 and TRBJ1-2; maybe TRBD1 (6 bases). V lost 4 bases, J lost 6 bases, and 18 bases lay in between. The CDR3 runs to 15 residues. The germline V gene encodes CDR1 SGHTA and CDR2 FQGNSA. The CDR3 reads CASSSRATGYDGYTF. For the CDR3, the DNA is TGTGCCAGCAGCTCAAGGGCTACAGGGTATGATGGCTACACCTTC.

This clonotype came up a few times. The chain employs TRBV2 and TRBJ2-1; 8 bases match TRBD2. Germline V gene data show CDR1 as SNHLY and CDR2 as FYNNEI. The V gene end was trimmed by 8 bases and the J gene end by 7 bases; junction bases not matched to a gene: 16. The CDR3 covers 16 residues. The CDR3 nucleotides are TGTGCCAGCGGTCGGGGGGGGCCCGGCAAGGGTAATGAGCAGTTCTTC. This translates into CASGRGGPGKGNEQFF.

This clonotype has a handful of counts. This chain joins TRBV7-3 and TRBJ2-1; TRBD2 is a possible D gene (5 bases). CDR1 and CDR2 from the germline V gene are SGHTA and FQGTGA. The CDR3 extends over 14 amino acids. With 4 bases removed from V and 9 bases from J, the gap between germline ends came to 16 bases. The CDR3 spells CASSSYPTSSEQFF. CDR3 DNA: TGTGCCAGCAGCTCCTATCCCACTAGTAGTGAGCAGTTCTTC.

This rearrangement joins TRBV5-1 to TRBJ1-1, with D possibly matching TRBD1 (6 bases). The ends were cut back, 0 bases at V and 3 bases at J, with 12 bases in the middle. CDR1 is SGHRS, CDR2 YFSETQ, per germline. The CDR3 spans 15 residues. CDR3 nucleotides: TGCGCCAGCAGCTTGGTAGTGGGGGCCGACACTGAAGCTTTCTTT. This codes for CASSLVVGADTEAFF.

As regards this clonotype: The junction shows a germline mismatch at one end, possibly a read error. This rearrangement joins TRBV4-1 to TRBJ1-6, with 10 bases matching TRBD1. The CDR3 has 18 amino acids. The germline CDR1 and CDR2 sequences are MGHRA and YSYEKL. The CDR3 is CASSQDGRTGGNNSPLHF. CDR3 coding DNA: TGCGCCAGCAGTCAAGATGGAAGGACAGGGGGAAATAATTCACCCCTCCACTTT.